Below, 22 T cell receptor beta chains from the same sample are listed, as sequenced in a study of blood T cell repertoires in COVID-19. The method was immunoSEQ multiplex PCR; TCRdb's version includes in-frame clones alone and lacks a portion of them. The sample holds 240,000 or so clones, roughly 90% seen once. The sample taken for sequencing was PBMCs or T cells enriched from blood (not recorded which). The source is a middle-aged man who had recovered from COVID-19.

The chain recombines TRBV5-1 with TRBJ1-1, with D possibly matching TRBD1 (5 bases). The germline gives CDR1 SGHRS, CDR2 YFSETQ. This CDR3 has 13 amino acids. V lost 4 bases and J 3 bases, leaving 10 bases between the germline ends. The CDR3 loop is CASSLTRDTEAFF. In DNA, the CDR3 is TGCGCCAGCAGCCTTACCAGGGACACTGAAGCTTTCTTT.

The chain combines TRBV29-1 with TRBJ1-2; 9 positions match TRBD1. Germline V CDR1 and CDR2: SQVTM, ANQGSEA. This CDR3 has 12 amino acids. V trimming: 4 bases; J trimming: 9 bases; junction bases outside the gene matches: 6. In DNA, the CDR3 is TGCAGCGTTGTCGGGACAGGGACTAGCTACACCTTC. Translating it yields CSVVGTGTSYTF.

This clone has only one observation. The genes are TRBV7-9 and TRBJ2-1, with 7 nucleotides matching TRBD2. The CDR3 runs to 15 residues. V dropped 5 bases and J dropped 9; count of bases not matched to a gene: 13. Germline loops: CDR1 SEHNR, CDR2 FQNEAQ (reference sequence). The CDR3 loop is CASSLWAGEAGEQFF. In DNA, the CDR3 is TGTGCCAGCAGCCTTTGGGCGGGAGAGGCTGGTGAGCAGTTCTTC. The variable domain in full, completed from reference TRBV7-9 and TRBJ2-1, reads DTGVSQNPRHKITKRGQNVTFRCDPISEHNRLYWYRQTLGQGPEFLTYFQNEAQLEKSRLLSDRFSAERPKGSFSTLEIQRTEQGDSAMYLCASSLWAGEAGEQFFGPGTRLTVL.

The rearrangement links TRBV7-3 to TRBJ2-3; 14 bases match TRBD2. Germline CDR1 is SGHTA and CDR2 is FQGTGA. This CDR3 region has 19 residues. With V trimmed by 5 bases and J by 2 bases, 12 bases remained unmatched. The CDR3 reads CASSPKGLAGAGYTDTQYF. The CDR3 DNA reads TGTGCCAGCAGCCCAAAGGGACTAGCGGGGGCCGGATACACAGATACGCAGTATTTT.

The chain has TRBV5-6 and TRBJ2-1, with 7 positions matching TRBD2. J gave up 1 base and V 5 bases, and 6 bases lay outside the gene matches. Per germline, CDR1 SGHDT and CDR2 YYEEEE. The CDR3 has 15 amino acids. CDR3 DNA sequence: TGTGCCAGCAGTAAAGGACTAGTATCCTACAATGAGCAGTTCTTC. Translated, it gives CASSKGLVSYNEQFF.

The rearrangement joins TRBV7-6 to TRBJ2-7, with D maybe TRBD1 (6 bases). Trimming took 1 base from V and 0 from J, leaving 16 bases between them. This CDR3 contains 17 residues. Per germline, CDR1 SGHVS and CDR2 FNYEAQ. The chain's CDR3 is CASSLEGSGQSSYEQYF. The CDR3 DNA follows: TGTGCCAGCAGCTTAGAGGGAAGTGGACAGAGCTCCTACGAGCAGTACTTC.

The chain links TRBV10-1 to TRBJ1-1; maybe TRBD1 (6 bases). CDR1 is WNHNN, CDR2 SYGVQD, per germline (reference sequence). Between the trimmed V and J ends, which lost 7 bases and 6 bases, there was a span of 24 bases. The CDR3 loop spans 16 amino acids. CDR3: CASTTGWVGATAEAFF. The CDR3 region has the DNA TGCGCCAGCACGACAGGTTGGGTGGGAGCGACCGCTGAAGCTTTCTTT.

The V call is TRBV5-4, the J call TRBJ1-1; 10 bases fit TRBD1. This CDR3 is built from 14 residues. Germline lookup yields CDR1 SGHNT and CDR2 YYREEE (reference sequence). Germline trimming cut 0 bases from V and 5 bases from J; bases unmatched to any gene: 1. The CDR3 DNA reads TGTGCCAGCAGCTTGGTGGACAGGGGGACTGAAGCTTTCTTT. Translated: CASSLVDRGTEAFF.

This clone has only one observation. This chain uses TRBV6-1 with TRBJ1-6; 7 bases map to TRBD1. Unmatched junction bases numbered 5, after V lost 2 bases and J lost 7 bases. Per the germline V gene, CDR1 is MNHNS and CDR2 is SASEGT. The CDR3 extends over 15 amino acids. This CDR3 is CASSESDRINSPLHF. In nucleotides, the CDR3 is TGTGCCAGCAGTGAATCGGACAGGATAAATTCACCCCTCCACTTT.

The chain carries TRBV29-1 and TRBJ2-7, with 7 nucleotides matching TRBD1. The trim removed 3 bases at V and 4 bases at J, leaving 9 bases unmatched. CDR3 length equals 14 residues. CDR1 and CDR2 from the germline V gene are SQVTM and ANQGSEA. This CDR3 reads CSVETRDSLYEQYF. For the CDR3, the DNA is TGCAGCGTTGAGACCCGGGACAGTCTGTACGAGCAGTACTTC.

The CDR3 bases are TGTGCCAGGTGGACAGGGGTGAACACCGGGGAGCTGTTTTTT. Its translation is CARWTGVNTGELFF. V usage is TRBV2 and J usage is TRBJ2-2; 9 positions agree with TRBD1. In germline, CDR1 is SNHLY, CDR2 FYNNEI. V was pared by 9 bases and J by 1 base, with 3 bases of the junction left unmatched. The CDR3 contains 14 residues.

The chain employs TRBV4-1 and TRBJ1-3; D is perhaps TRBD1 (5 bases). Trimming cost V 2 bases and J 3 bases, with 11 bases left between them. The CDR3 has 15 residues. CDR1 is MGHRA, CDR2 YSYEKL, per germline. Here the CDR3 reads CASSQNAGLGNTIYF. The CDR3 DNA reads TGCGCCAGCAGCCAAAACGCGGGACTTGGAAACACCATATATTTT.

The CDR3 sequence is CASSLNRGAADTQYF. CDR3 sequence (DNA): TGTGCCAGCAGCCTAAACAGGGGTGCCGCAGATACGCAGTATTTT. The V and J genes are TRBV6-6 and TRBJ2-3; 7 bases match TRBD1. The junction had 10 bases not matched to a gene; V was cut back by 6 bases and J by 4 bases. The CDR3 runs 15 residues. Germline CDR1 and CDR2: MNHNY and SVGAGI (reference sequence).

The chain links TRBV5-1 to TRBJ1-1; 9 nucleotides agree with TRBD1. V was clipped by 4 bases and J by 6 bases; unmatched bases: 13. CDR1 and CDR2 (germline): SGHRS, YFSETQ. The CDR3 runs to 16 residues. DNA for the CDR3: TGCGCCAGCAGCCTGGACGGGACAGGGAGAAATCCTGAAGCTTTCTTT. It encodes CASSLDGTGRNPEAFF.

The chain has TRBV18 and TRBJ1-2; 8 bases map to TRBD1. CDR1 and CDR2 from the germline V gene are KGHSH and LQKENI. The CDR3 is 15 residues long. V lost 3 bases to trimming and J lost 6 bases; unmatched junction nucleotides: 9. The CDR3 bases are TGTGCCAGCTCACCCCCACCGGACAGGGAAGATGGCTACACCTTC. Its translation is CASSPPPDREDGYTF.

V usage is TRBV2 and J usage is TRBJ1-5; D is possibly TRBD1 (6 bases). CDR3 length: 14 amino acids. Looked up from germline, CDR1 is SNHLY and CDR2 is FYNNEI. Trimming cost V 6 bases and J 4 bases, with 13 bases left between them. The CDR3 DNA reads TGTGCCAGCAGGCCAACAGGGCCTAATCAGCCCCAGCATTTT. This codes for CASRPTGPNQPQHF.

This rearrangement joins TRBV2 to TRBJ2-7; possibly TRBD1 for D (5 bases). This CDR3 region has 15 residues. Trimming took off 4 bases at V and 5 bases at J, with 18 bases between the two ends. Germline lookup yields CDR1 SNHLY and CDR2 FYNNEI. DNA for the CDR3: TGTGCCAGCAGTGGGAGACAACTGCAAGGGGACGAGCAGTACTTC. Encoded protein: CASSGRQLQGDEQYF.

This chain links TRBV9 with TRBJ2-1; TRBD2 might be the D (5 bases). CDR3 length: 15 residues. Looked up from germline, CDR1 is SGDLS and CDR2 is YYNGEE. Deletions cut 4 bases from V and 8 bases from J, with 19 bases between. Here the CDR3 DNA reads TGTGCCAGCAGCCACCGACTCGGGGTCGAGGATGAGCAGTTCTTC. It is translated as CASSHRLGVEDEQFF. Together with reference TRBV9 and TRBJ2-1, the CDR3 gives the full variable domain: DSGVTQTPKHLITATGQRVTLRCSPRSGDLSVYWYQQSLDQGLQFLIQYYNGEERAKGNILERFSAQQFPDLHSELNLSSLELGDSALYFCASSHRLGVEDEQFFGPGTRLTVL.

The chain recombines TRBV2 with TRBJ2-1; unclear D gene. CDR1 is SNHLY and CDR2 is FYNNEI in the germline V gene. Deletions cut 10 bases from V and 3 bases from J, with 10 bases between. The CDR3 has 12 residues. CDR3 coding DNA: TGTGCCACCGGCCGAGGCTACAATGAGCAGTTCTTC. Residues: CATGRGYNEQFF.

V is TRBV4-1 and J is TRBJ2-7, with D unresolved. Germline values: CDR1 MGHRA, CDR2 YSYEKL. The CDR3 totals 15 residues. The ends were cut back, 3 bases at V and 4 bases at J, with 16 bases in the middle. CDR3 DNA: TGCGCCAGCAGCCAGCTAGACGGATCAGATTACGAGCAGTACTTC. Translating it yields CASSQLDGSDYEQYF.

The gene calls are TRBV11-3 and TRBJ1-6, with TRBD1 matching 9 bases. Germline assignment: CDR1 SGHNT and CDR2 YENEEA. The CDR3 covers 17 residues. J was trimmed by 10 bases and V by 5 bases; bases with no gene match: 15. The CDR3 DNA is TGTGCCAGCAGCCCAAAACAGGGGGCTGTTCGAAACTCACCCCTCCACTTT. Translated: CASSPKQGAVRNSPLHF.

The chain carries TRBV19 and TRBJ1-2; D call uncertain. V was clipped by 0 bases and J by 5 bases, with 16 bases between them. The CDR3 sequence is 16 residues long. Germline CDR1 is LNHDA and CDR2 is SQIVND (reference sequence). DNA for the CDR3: TGTGCCAGTAGTATAGATTTACCCTCAGCGGAGTATGGCTACACCTTC. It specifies CASSIDLPSAEYGYTF.